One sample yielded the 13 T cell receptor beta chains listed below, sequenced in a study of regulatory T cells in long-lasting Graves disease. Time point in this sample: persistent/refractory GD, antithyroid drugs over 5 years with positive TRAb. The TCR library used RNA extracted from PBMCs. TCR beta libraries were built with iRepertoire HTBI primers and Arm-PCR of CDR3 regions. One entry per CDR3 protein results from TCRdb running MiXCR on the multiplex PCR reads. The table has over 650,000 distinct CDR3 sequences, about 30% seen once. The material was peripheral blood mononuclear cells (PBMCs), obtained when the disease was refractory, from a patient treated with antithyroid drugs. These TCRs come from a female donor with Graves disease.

The CDR3 region is CASSGDSLGQGKPQHF. CDR3 DNA: TGTGCCAGCAGCGGAGACTCCCTGGGACAGGGCAAGCCCCAGCATTTT. The rearrangement uses TRBV7-6 and TRBJ1-5; 9 bases line up with TRBD1. The CDR3 consists of 16 residues. V was clipped by 5 bases and J by 8 bases; unmatched bases: 13. Germline V lookup: CDR1 SGHVS, CDR2 FNYEAQ.

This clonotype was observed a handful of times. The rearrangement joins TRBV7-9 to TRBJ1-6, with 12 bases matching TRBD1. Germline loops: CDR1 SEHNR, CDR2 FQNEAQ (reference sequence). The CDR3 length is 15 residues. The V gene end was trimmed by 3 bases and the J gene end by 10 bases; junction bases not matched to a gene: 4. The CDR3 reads CASSFPGQGASPLHF. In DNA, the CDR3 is TGTGCCAGCAGCTTCCCGGGACAGGGGGCCTCACCCCTCCACTTT.

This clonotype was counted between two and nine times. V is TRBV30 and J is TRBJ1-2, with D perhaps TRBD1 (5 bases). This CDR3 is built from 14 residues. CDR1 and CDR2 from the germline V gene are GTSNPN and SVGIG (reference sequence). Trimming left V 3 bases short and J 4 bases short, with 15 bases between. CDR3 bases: TGTGCCTGGAGGGGAGACAGCGCCGGCTATGGCTACACCTTC. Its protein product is CAWRGDSAGYGYTF. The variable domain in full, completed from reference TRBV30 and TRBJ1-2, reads SQTIHQWPATLVQPVGSPLSLECTVEGTSNPNLYWYRQAAGRGLQLLFYSVGIGQISSEVPQNLSASRPQDRQFILSSKKLLLSDSGFYLCAWRGDSAGYGYTFGSGTRLTVV.

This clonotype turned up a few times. CDR3 region: CSVATGVNYGYTF. The DNA for the CDR3 is TGCAGCGTTGCGACGGGGGTCAACTATGGCTACACCTTC. The V gene is TRBV29-1, the J gene TRBJ1-2; tentatively, D is TRBD1 (5 bases). This CDR3 region has 13 residues. Germline CDR1 SQVTM, CDR2 ANQGSEA. The V and J ends lost 4 bases and 2 bases respectively, with 11 bases between them.

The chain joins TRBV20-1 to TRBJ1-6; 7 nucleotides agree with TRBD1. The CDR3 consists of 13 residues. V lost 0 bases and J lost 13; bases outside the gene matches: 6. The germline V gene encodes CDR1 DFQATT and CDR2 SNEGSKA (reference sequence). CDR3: CSARDRQGFPLHF. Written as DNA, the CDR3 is TGCAGTGCTAGAGATCGACAGGGATTCCCCCTCCACTTT.

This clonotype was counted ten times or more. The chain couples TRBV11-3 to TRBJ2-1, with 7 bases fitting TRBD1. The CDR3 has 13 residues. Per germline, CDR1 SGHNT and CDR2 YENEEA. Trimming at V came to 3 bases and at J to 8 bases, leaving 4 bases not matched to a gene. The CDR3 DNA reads TGTGCCAGCAGCTTGACAGGGTGGGATGAGCAGTTCTTC. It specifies CASSLTGWDEQFF.

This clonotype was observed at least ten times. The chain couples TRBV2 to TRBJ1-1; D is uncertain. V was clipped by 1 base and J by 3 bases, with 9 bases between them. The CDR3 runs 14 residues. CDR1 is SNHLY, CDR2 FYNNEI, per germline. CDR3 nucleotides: TGTGCCAGCAGTGAAGTGGCCCGGGACACTGAAGCTTTCTTT. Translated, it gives CASSEVARDTEAFF.

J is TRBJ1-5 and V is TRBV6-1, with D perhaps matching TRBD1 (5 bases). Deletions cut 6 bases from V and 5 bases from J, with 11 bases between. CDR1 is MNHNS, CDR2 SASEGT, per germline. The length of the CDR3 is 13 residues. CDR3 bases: TGTGCCAGCAGGCCACTGGGGGATCAGCCCCAGCATTTT. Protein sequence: CASRPLGDQPQHF.

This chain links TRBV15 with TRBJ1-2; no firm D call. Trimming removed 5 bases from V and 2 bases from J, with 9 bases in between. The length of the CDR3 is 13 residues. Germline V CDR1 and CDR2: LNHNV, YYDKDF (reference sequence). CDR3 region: CATSSGGNYGYTF. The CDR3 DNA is TGTGCCACCAGCTCGGGAGGGAACTATGGCTACACCTTC.

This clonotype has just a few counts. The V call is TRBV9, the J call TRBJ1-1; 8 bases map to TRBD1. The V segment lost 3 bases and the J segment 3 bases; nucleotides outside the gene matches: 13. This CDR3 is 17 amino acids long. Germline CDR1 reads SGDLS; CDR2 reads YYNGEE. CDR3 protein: CASSGRGADREDTEAFF. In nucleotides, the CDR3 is TGTGCCAGCAGCGGCCGGGGGGCGGACAGGGAGGACACTGAAGCTTTCTTT.

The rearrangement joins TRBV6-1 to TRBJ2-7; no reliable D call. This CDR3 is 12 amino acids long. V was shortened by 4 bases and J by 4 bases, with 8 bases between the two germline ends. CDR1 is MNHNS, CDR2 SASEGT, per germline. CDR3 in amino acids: CASSASMYEQYF. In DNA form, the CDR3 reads TGTGCCAGCAGTGCCTCTATGTACGAGCAGTACTTC.

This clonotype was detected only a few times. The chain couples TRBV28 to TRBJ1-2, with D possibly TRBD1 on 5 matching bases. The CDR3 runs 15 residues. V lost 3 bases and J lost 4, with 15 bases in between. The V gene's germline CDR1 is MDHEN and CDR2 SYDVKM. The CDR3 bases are TGTGCCAGCAGTTTGGGGACCGGGCGGACCTATGGCTACACCTTC. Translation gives CASSLGTGRTYGYTF.

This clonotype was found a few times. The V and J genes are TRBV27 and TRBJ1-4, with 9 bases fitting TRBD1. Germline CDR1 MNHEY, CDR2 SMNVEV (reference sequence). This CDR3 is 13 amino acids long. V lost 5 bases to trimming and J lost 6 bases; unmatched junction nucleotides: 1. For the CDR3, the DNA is TGTGCCAGCAGTACAGGGGGCGATGAAAAACTGTTTTTT. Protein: CASSTGGDEKLFF.